A selection of T cell receptor beta chains follows, all from one sample in a study of T cell changes during pregnancy in multiple sclerosis. Assay: immunoSEQ multiplex PCR; the TCRdb copy retains only in-frame clones and omits some. The sample has about 46,000 clones; more than 85% are singletons. Specimen: peripheral blood, collected in the third trimester of pregnancy. The receptors come from a female donor with multiple sclerosis, enrolled in a pregnancy study. CDR3s include the opening cysteine and the closing phenylalanine or tryptophan. The D gene is left open where the match is weak. Clone size is shown for a subset of rows, as once, few, many or a class of expanded clone.

v_call,j_call,clone_size,d_call,cdr3_nt,cdr3_aa
TRBV9,TRBJ2-7,once,NA,TGTGCCAGCAGCCCCGGGGCCAGGGGAGGGGCCTACGAGCAGTACTTC,CASSPGARGGAYEQYF
TRBV27,TRBJ2-7,NA,NA,TGTGCCAGTGGGGACTCCCACGAGCAGTACTTC,CASGDSHEQYF
TRBV30,TRBJ1-2,NA,NA,TGTGCCTGGAGTGGCGAAGGGGGGGTCTACACCTTC,CAWSGEGGVYTF
TRBV6-6,TRBJ2-7,NA,TRBD1,TGTGCCAGCAGTTACGGAGCGGGACAGGGCTACGAGCAGTACTTC,CASSYGAGQGYEQYF
TRBV6-6,TRBJ1-5,few,TRBD1,TGTGCCAGCGCGGGACAGGGGGCGAATCAGCCCCAGCATTTT,CASAGQGANQPQHF
TRBV6-4,TRBJ2-3,NA,TRBD2,TGTGCCAGCAGCGCGGGAGCAAAGAGCACAGATACGCAGTATTTT,CASSAGAKSTDTQYF
TRBV29-1,TRBJ2-1,NA,TRBD2,TGCAGCGTTGAATGGGAGGGGCGTTATAATGAGCAGTTCTTC,CSVEWEGRYNEQFF
TRBV5-1,TRBJ2-3,NA,NA,TGCGCCAGCAGCTCCGGGAAAGTAACAGATACGCAGTATTTT,CASSSGKVTDTQYF
TRBV19,TRBJ1-1,once,NA,TGTGCCAGTAGTATCGGGGAAATATCAGCTTTCTTT,CASSIGEISAFF
TRBV7-9,TRBJ2-7,NA,NA,TGTGCCAGCAGCTTATTGGCCGCGGCCTACGAGCAGTACTTC,CASSLLAAAYEQYF
TRBV7-9,TRBJ2-7,NA,NA,TGTGCCAGCCTCCAGGGGTACGAGCAGTACTTC,CASLQGYEQYF
TRBV7-3,TRBJ2-1,NA,NA,TGTGCCAGCAGCTTAGGGGGAGGATACAATGAGCAGTTCTTC,CASSLGGGYNEQFF
TRBV4-3,TRBJ2-1,NA,NA,TGCGCCAGCAGCCAAGACCAGTTGCATGAGCAGTTCTTC,CASSQDQLHEQFF
TRBV5-1,TRBJ2-7,NA,TRBD1,TGCGCCAGCAGCCCCGGGACAGGGTATATCGGCGAGCAGTACTTC,CASSPGTGYIGEQYF
TRBV29-1,TRBJ2-1,few,TRBD2,TGCAGCGCTTCGACTAGCGGGAGCTCCTACAATGAGCAGTTCTTC,CSASTSGSSYNEQFF
TRBV2,TRBJ2-7,NA,TRBD2,TGTGCCAGCAGTGAAGTTTTCGCGGGAGATTTCTACGAGCAGTACTTC,CASSEVFAGDFYEQYF
TRBV9,TRBJ2-3,NA,TRBD2,TGTGCCAGCAGCCCCAGCGGGAGTACAGATACGCAGTATTTT,CASSPSGSTDTQYF
TRBV5-1,TRBJ1-6,NA,NA,TGCGCCAGCAGCTTGGGAGGGAACGAATCACCCCTCCACTTT,CASSLGGNESPLHF
TRBV29-1,TRBJ2-6,NA,NA,TGCAGCGCCGCAACAGGGTCTGGGGCCAACGTCCTGACTTTC,CSAATGSGANVLTF
TRBV4-2,TRBJ2-1,NA,TRBD2,TGTGCCAGCAGCCAAGAAACGGTCGGGACTGGGGGGGGAAGGAAGCAGTTCTTC,CASSQETVGTGGGRKQFF
TRBV6-1,TRBJ2-7,once,TRBD2,TGTGCCAGCAGTTCCAGCGGGAGTGTCTACGAGCAGTACTTC,CASSSSGSVYEQYF
TRBV6-5,TRBJ2-1,NA,TRBD1,TGTGCCAGCAGTTACTCGAACAGGGGAGCTTCTGAGCAGTTCTTC,CASSYSNRGASEQFF
TRBV15,TRBJ2-7,NA,TRBD1,TGTGCCACTGGGACAGGTTCCGATAGCTCCTACGAGCAGTACTTC,CATGTGSDSSYEQYF
TRBV27,TRBJ1-2,NA,TRBD1,TGTGCCAGCAGTCCCCTAGCCGGGACAGGGGCCTATGGCTACACCTTC,CASSPLAGTGAYGYTF
TRBV6-4,TRBJ1-2,NA,NA,TGTGCCAGCAGTGGCACCCACGGGGGCTACACCTTC,CASSGTHGGYTF
TRBV4-3,TRBJ2-7,NA,NA,TGCGCCAGCAGCCAAGATTTGAGGGACGAGCAGTACTTC,CASSQDLRDEQYF
TRBV9,TRBJ2-7,NA,TRBD1,TGTGCCAGCAGCGTAGCCCCAGGGGGCTACGAGCAGTACTTC,CASSVAPGGYEQYF
TRBV9,TRBJ2-2,NA,NA,TGTGCCAGCAGCCCCGGGAGATTGAACACCGGGGAGCTGTTTTTT,CASSPGRLNTGELFF
TRBV25-1,TRBJ1-2,NA,TRBD1,TGTGCCAGCAGTAGGATCGGGACAGGGAGGGAAGGTGGCTACACCTTC,CASSRIGTGREGGYTF
TRBV6-5,TRBJ2-2,NA,TRBD2,TGTGCCAGCAGTTCTAGCGGGAGTAAGGGCGGGGAGCTGTTTTTT,CASSSSGSKGGELFF
TRBV6-5,TRBJ2-1,NA,NA,TGTGCCAGCAGTCTAGACAATGAGCAGTTCTTC,CASSLDNEQFF
TRBV11-3,TRBJ1-1,NA,TRBD1,TGTGCCAGCAGCTTAAGAACAGGGGACGGCACTGAAGCTTTCTTT,CASSLRTGDGTEAFF
TRBV6-6,TRBJ1-2,NA,NA,TGTGCCAGCAGTGATACAAGAAACTATGGCTACACCTTC,CASSDTRNYGYTF
TRBV5-1,TRBJ2-7,NA,NA,TGCGCCAGCAGGCCGGGGCAGGGGACAACTATCTTATACGAGCAGTACTTC,CASRPGQGTTILYEQYF
TRBV7-8,TRBJ2-1,NA,NA,TGTGCCAGCAGCTTAAGTTTAGGCGGGATCTCTCGCAATGAGCAGTTCTTC,CASSLSLGGISRNEQFF
TRBV5-6,TRBJ2-5,NA,TRBD1,TGTGCCAGCAGCCTCGTCCCGGGACAGGGAGAGACCCAGTACTTC,CASSLVPGQGETQYF
TRBV4-2,TRBJ2-1,NA,NA,TGTGCCAGCAGCCAAGAAGCGTCTAGTGTCAATGAGCAGTTCTTC,CASSQEASSVNEQFF
TRBV7-6,TRBJ2-1,NA,NA,TGTGCCAGCAGCTATGGTGCGGTTTCCTACAATGAGCAGTTCTTC,CASSYGAVSYNEQFF
TRBV5-1,TRBJ2-5,NA,NA,TGCGCCGAACCCGAGCCGGACACTTTGTACCAAGAGACCCAGTACTTC,CAEPEPDTLYQETQYF
TRBV29-1,TRBJ1-1,NA,NA,TGCAGCGTCGTCATGGCGGGAGGAGGCACTGAAGCTTTCTTT,CSVVMAGGGTEAFF
TRBV5-4,TRBJ2-3,once,NA,TGTGCCAGCAGCGCCGACAGCTCGTACACAGATACGCAGTATTTT,CASSADSSYTDTQYF
TRBV5-1,TRBJ2-5,NA,NA,TGCGCCAGCAGCTTGGGCGGATTACGGGACCAAGAGACCCAGTACTTC,CASSLGGLRDQETQYF
TRBV9,TRBJ2-5,NA,TRBD2,TGTGCCAGCAGCCGGGAGGGAAGAGAGACCCAGTACTTC,CASSREGRETQYF
TRBV10-3,TRBJ2-1,NA,NA,TGTGCCATCAGTGAAGAGTCCGAGACATCCTACAATGAGCAGTTCTTC,CAISEESETSYNEQFF
TRBV5-1,TRBJ2-6,NA,NA,TGCGCCAGCACCGCGGCAGGGGCCGGGGCCAACGTCCTGACTTTC,CASTAAGAGANVLTF
TRBV7-9,TRBJ2-2,NA,NA,TGTGCCAGCACCACAATAACAGGAGGGGAGCTGTTTTTT,CASTTITGGELFF
TRBV18,TRBJ2-1,NA,NA,TGTGCCAGCGCGTCCGGTAGCGGCACCTACAATGAGCAGTTCTTC,CASASGSGTYNEQFF
TRBV13,TRBJ2-1,NA,NA,TGTGCCAGCAGCTTAAGACACCTGGAATACAATGAGCAGTTCTTC,CASSLRHLEYNEQFF
TRBV29-1,TRBJ1-1,NA,TRBD1,TGCAGCGTCCAGAGGTCAGGGGGCCTGAGCACTGAAGCTTTCTTT,CSVQRSGGLSTEAFF
TRBV5-6,TRBJ1-3,NA,TRBD1,TGTGCCAGCAGCTTGCTAGGGGGCGATGGAAACACCATATATTTT,CASSLLGGDGNTIYF
TRBV9,TRBJ2-1,NA,NA,TGTGCCAGCAGCGTATCTAGCGTGGGTAATGAGCAGTTCTTC,CASSVSSVGNEQFF
TRBV19,TRBJ2-1,NA,TRBD2,TGCGCTAGCGGAGACAATGAGCAGTTCTTC,CASGDNEQFF
TRBV7-9,TRBJ2-5,few,NA,TGTGCCAGTGCGGGGGAGACCCAGTACTTC,CASAGETQYF
TRBV5-6,TRBJ2-1,NA,NA,TGTGCCAGCAGCTTGGTCGGGGTCCGGTCCTACAATGAGCAGTTCTTC,CASSLVGVRSYNEQFF
TRBV4-3,TRBJ2-3,few,NA,TGCGCCAGCAGCCCCACGGCGGACAACACAGATACGCAGTATTTT,CASSPTADNTDTQYF
TRBV7-6,TRBJ2-1,NA,TRBD2,TGTGCCAGCAGCTTAGGGATAGCGGGAGGGTTTTTAAATGAGCAGTTCTTC,CASSLGIAGGFLNEQFF
TRBV4-1,TRBJ1-3,NA,NA,TGCGCCAGCAGCCATACCCTAAGAGGTGGGGCCCCTGGAAACACCATATATTTT,CASSHTLRGGAPGNTIYF
TRBV30,TRBJ2-2,NA,NA,TGTGCCTGGAGTCAAAGGGGGACCGGGGAGCTGTTTTTT,CAWSQRGTGELFF
TRBV9,TRBJ2-1,few,TRBD2,TGTGCCAGCAGCCCCCGGGGGACTAGTTGGAATGAGCAGTTCTTC,CASSPRGTSWNEQFF
TRBV5-4,TRBJ2-3,NA,NA,TGTGCCAGCAGAGACCAGCGGGCTAGCACAGATACGCAGTATTTT,CASRDQRASTDTQYF